These 14 T cell receptor beta chains originate from one sample sequenced in a study of control samples from healthy donors and cancer patients. The assay was immunoSEQ multiplex PCR, and TCRdb's table has in-frame clones only and misses some. With some 180,000 clones in the sample, the ten largest clones hold approximately 2.2%. Sequenced input: blood. These TCRs come from a woman in her thirties in good health.

CDR3 amino acids: CASSSTGLYNSPLHF. The CDR3 nucleotides read TGTGCCAGCAGCTCGACAGGGTTGTATAATTCACCCCTCCACTTT. The chain couples TRBV7-2 to TRBJ1-6, with 7 bases fitting TRBD1. The germline V gene has CDR1 SGHTA and CDR2 FQGNSA. Trimming cost V 4 bases and J 4 bases; bases outside gene matches: 4. CDR3 length: 15 residues.

The gene calls are TRBV6-5 and TRBJ1-5; D gene unclear. V was shortened by 0 bases and J by 5 bases, with 11 bases between the two germline ends. Germline loops: CDR1 MNHEY, CDR2 SVGAGI. CDR3 length equals 15 residues. CDR3 sequence (DNA): TGTGCCAGCAGTTACTCGGCGGGTACTCATCAGCCCCAGCATTTT. Protein product: CASSYSAGTHQPQHF.

The rearrangement links TRBV30 to TRBJ2-6; D might be TRBD2 (6 bases). Germline lookup yields CDR1 GTSNPN and CDR2 SVGIG (reference sequence). Trimming left V 1 base short and J 0 bases short, with 13 bases between. CDR3 length equals 17 residues. CDR3 region: CAWSAAGRRSGANVLTF. DNA of the CDR3: TGTGCCTGGAGTGCGGCGGGGAGGCGCTCTGGGGCCAACGTCCTGACTTTC.

The rearrangement joins TRBV4-1 to TRBJ2-5; a possible D gene is TRBD2 (5 bases). Trimming removed 2 bases from V and 5 bases from J, with 12 bases in between. This CDR3 comprises 14 residues. Per germline, CDR1 MGHRA and CDR2 YSYEKL. CDR3 residues: CASSQTLAYETQYF. The CDR3 coding sequence is TGCGCCAGCAGCCAAACTCTAGCTTACGAGACCCAGTACTTC.

The CDR3 nucleotides read TGTGCCAGTTCCCTCGGATGGGGCACCGGGGAGCTGTTTTTT. Its protein is CASSLGWGTGELFF. The chain couples TRBV19 to TRBJ2-2; D is uncertain. Germline CDR1 LNHDA, CDR2 SQIVND (reference sequence). The V end was cut by 8 bases, the J end by 4 bases, with 14 bases between. The length of the CDR3 is 14 residues.

J is TRBJ1-2 and V is TRBV15; no firm D call. With 5 bases removed from V and 4 bases from J, the gap between germline ends came to 8 bases. Germline CDR1 is LNHNV and CDR2 is YYDKDF (reference sequence). The CDR3 is made up of 12 amino acids. The CDR3 spells CATSVEAYGYTF. In DNA, the CDR3 is TGTGCCACCAGCGTGGAAGCCTATGGCTACACCTTC. The whole variable domain, filled in from reference TRBV15 and TRBJ1-2, reads DAMVIQNPRYQVTQFGKPVTLSCSQTLNHNVMYWYQQKSSQAPKLLFHYYDKDFNNEADTPDNFQSRRPNTSFCFLDIRSPGLGDTAMYLCATSVEAYGYTFGSGTRLTVV.

The chain has TRBV7-3 and TRBJ2-1; D is perhaps TRBD2 (5 bases). Germline V gene sequence: CDR1 SGHTA, CDR2 FQGTGA. The CDR3 consists of 16 residues. The V gene lost 2 bases and the J gene lost 5 bases, with 16 bases spanning the gap. The CDR3 nucleotides are TGTGCCAGCAGCTTAGAAGGACTGAGGTTAAACAATGAGCAGTTCTTC. It translates to CASSLEGLRLNNEQFF.

This chain links TRBV7-2 with TRBJ2-2, with D tentatively TRBD2 (5 bases). Trimming took off 4 bases at V and 3 bases at J, with 9 bases between the two ends. The CDR3 runs to 14 residues. The germline gives CDR1 SGHTA, CDR2 FQGNSA. The CDR3 bases are TGTGCCAGCAGCTCCACGGGGTACACCGGGGAGCTGTTTTTT. Its protein product is CASSSTGYTGELFF.

The chain has TRBV18 and TRBJ1-3; D is unclear. The ends were cut back, 1 base at V and 0 bases at J, with 10 bases in the middle. CDR1 KGHSH and CDR2 LQKENI come from the germline V gene. This CDR3 comprises 16 residues. CDR3 DNA: TGTGCCAGCTCACCACTCGAGAGGACCTCTGGAAACACCATATATTTT. Its translation is CASSPLERTSGNTIYF.

The chain carries TRBV28 and TRBJ2-1; 8 bases are shared with TRBD1. The CDR3 loop spans 14 amino acids. Germline values: CDR1 MDHEN, CDR2 SYDVKM. The V segment lost 5 bases and the J segment 6 bases; nucleotides outside the gene matches: 6. CDR3 sequence: CASSIAQGANEQFF. In DNA, the CDR3 is TGTGCCAGCAGTATAGCTCAGGGGGCCAATGAGCAGTTCTTC.

The chain combines TRBV3-1 (or the pseudogene TRBV3-2) with TRBJ1-1; maybe TRBD1 (5 bases). Per the germline V gene, CDR1 is LGHDT and CDR2 is YNNKEL (reference sequence). The CDR3 is made up of 18 amino acids. Trimming took off 6 bases at V and 1 base at J, with 24 bases between the two ends. Here the CDR3 reads CASSFRGTILSSNTEAFF. CDR3 bases: TGTGCCAGCAGTTTCCGGGGCACGATATTATCATCGAACACTGAAGCTTTCTTT.

The rearrangement uses TRBV28 and TRBJ1-2; 7 bases line up with TRBD1. CDR3 length: 13 residues. Germline trimming cut 6 bases from V and 4 bases from J; bases unmatched to any gene: 5. CDR1 is MDHEN, CDR2 SYDVKM, per germline. The CDR3 loop reads CASSQDRTYGYTF. As DNA, the CDR3 is TGTGCCAGCAGCCAGGACAGGACCTATGGCTACACCTTC.

The chain uses TRBV5-8 and TRBJ2-3, with D tentatively TRBD1 (6 bases). Between the trimmed V and J ends, which lost 3 bases and 13 bases, there was a span of 15 bases. Looked up from germline, CDR1 is SGHTS and CDR2 is YDEGEE. The CDR3 runs 12 residues. The DNA for the CDR3 is TGTGCCAGCAGCTCGGGACACCGAGAGGAGTATTTT. Its translation: CASSSGHREEYF.

V gene TRBV12-3 or TRBV12-4 combines with J gene TRBJ1-2, with D uncertain. Deletions cut 3 bases from V and 4 bases from J, with 9 bases between. This CDR3 spans 13 amino acids. CDR3 region: CASSFSVGYGYTF. Written as DNA, the CDR3 is TGTGCCAGCAGTTTCTCCGTAGGCTATGGCTACACCTTC.